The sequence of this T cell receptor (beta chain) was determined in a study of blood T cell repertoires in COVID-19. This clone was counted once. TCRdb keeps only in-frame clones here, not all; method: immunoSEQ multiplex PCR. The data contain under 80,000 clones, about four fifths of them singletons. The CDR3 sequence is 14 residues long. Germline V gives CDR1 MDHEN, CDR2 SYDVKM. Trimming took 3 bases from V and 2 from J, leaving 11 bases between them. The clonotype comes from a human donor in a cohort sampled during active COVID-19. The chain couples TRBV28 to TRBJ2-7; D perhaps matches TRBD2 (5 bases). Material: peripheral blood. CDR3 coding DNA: TGTGCCAGCAGTTTTCCGGACTCTCCCTACGAGCAGTACTTC. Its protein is CASSFPDSPYEQYF. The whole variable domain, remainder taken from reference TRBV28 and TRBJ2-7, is DVKVTQSSRYLVKRTGEKVFLECVQDMDHENMFWYRQDPGLGLRLIYFSYDVKMKEKGDIPEGYSVSREKKERFSLILESASTNQTSMYLCASSFPDSPYEQYFGPGTRLTVT.